The 2 T cell receptor beta chains below come from one sample, sequenced in a study of T cell changes during pregnancy in multiple sclerosis. Repertoires were generated with immunoSEQ multiplex PCR, while TCRdb's copy carries only in-frame clones and drops some. The sample lists more than 70,000 clones, 91% occurring once. Sequencing used peripheral blood, obtained after pregnancy. The source is a female donor in good health, enrolled as a control in a pregnancy study.

The chain joins TRBV7-9 to TRBJ1-1, with D maybe TRBD1 (6 bases). V dropped 3 bases and J dropped 3 bases, with 14 bases sitting between them. Per the germline V gene, CDR1 is SEHNR and CDR2 is FQNEAQ (reference sequence). The CDR3 is 15 residues long. This CDR3 reads CASSFQTGRDTEAFF. Written as DNA, the CDR3 is TGTGCCAGCAGCTTCCAAACAGGGCGGGACACTGAAGCTTTCTTT. The variable domain in full, with the rest retrieved from reference TRBV7-9 and TRBJ1-1, is DTGVSQNPRHKITKRGQNVTFRCDPISEHNRLYWYRQTLGQGPEFLTYFQNEAQLEKSRLLSDRFSAERPKGSFSTLEIQRTEQGDSAMYLCASSFQTGRDTEAFFGQGTRLTVV.

The V and J genes are TRBV4-3 and TRBJ2-5, with 8 bases lining up with TRBD1. Germline CDR1 LGHNA, CDR2 YSLEER. The CDR3 contains 16 residues. J gave up 5 bases and V 0 bases, and 8 bases lay outside the gene matches. CDR3 bases: TGCGCCAGCAGCCAAGATCGGTGGACAGGGAGGGAGACCCAGTACTTC. Its protein is CASSQDRWTGRETQYF.